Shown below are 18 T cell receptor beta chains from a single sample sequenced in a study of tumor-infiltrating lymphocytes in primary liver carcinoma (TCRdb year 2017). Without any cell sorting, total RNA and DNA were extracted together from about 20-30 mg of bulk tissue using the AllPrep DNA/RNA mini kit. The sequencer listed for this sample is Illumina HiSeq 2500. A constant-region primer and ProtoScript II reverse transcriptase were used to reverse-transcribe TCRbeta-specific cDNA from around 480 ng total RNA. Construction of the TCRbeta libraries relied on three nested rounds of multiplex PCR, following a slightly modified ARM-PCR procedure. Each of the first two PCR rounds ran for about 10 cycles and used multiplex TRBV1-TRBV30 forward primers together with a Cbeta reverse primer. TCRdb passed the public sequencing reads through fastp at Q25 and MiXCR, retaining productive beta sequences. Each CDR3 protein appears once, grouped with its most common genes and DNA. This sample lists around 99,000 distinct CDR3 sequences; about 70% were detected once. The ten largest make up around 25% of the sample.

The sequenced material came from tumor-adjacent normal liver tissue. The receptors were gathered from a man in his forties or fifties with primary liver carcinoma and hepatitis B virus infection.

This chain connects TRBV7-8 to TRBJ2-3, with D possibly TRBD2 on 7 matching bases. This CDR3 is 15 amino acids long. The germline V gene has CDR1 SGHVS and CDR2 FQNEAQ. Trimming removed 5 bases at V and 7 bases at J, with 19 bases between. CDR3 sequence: CASSLGGGSRNTQYF. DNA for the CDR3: TGTGCCAGCAGCCTAGGGGGAGGGAGCAGGAATACGCAGTATTTT.

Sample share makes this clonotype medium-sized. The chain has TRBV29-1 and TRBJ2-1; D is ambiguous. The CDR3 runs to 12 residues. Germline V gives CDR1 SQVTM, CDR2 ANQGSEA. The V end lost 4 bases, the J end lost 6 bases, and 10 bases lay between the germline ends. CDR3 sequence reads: CSVVALANEQFF. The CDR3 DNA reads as TGCAGCGTTGTAGCTCTCGCCAATGAGCAGTTCTTC.

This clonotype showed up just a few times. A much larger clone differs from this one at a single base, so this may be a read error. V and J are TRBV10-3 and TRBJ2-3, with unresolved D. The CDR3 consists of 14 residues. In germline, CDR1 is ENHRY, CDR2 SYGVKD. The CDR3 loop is CAISESRLKDAQYF. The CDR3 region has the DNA TGTGCCATCAGTGAGTCGAGGTTGAAAGATGCGCAGTATTTT.

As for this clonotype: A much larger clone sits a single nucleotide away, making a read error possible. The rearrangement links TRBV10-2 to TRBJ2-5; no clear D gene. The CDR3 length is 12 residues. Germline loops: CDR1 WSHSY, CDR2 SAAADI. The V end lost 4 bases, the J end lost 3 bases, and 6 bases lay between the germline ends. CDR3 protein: CASSVSEETQYF. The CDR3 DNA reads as TGCGCCAGCAGTGTCTCCGAAGAGACCCAGTACTTC.

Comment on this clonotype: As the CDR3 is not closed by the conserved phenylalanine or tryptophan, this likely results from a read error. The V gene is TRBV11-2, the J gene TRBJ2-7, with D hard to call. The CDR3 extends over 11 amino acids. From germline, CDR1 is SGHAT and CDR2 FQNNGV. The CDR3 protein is CASGLSGEQYL. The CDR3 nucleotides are TGTGCCAGCGGCTTAAGTGGGGAGCAGTACCTC.

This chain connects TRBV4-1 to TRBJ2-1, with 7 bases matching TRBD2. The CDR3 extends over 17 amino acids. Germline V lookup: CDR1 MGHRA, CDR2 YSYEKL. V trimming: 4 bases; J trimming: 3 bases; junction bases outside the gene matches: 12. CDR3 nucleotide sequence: TGCGCCAGCAGCCGAGGCCTAGCGGAGAGCTTCTACAATGAGCAGTTCTTC. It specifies CASSRGLAESFYNEQFF.

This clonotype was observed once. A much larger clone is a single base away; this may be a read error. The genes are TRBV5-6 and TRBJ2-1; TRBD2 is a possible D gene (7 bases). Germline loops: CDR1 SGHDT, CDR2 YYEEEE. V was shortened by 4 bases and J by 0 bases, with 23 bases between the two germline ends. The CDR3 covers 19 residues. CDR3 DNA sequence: TGTGCCAGCAGCCACAGGTTTTCTCGGGGGGCCCGCTCCTACAATGAGCAGTTCTTC. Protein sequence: CASSHRFSRGARSYNEQFF. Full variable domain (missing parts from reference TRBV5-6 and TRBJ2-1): DAGVTQSPTHLIKTRGQQVTLRCSPKSGHDTVSWYQQALGQGPQFIFQYYEEEERQRGNFPDRFSGHQFPNYSSELNVNALLLGDSALYLCASSHRFSRGARSYNEQFFGPGTRLTVL.

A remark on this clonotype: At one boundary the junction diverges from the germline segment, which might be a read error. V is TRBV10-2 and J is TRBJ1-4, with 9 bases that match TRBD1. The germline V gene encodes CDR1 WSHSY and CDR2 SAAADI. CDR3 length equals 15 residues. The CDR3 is CAGSQSGQGSEKLLF. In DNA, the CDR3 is TGCGCCGGCAGTCAGTCGGGACAGGGAAGCGAAAAACTGTTATTT.

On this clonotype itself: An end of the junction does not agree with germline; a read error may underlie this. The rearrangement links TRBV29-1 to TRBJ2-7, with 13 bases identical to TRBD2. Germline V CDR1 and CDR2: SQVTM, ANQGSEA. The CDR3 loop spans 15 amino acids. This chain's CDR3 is CGVRLAGGSRYEQYF. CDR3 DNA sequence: TGCGGCGTTCGACTAGCGGGAGGTTCTCGGTACGAGCAGTACTTC.

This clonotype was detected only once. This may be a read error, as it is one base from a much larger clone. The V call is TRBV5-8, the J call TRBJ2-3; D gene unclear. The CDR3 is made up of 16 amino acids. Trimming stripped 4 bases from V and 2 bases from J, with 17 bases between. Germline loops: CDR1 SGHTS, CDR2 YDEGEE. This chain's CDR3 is CASSPGIVTYTDTQYF. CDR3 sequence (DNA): TGTGCCAGCAGCCCTGGGATAGTAACATACACAGATACGCAGTATTTT.

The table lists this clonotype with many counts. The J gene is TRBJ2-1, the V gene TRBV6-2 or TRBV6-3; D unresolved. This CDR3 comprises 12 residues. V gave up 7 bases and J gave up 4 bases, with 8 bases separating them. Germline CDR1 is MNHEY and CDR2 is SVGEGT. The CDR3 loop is CASTDNYNEQFF. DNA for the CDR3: TGTGCCAGCACCGACAATTACAATGAGCAGTTCTTC.

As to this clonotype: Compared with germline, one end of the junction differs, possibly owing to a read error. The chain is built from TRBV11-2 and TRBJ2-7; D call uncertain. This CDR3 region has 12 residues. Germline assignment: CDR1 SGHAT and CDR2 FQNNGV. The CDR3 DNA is TGTGCTAGCAACTTAGAGTCGGACGAGCAGTACTTC. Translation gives CASNLESDEQYF.

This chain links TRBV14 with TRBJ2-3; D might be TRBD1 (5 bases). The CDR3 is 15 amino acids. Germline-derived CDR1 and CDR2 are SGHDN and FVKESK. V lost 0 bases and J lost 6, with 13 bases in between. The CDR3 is CASSQDQAGMDTQYF. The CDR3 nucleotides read TGTGCCAGCAGCCAAGACCAAGCAGGGATGGATACGCAGTATTTT.

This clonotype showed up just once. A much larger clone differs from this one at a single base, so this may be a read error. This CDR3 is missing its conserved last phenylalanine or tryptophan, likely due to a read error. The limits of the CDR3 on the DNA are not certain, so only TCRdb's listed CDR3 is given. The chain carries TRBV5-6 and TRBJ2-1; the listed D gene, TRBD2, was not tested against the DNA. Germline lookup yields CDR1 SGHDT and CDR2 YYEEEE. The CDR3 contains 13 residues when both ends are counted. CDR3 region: CASSFGLAGDWFL.

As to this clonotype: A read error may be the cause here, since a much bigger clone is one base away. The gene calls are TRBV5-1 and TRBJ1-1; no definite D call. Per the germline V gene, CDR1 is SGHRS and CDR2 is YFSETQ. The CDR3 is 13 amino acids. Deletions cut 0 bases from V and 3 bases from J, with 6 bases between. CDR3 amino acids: CASSLGAYTEAFF. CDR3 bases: TGCGCCAGCAGCTTGGGCGCATACACTGAAGCTTTCTTT. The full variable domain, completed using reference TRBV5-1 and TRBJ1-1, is KAGVTQTPRYLIKTRGQQVTLSCSPISGHRSVSWYQQTPGQGLQFLFEYFSETQRNKGNFPGRFSGRQFSNSRSEMNVSTLELGDSALYLCASSLGAYTEAFFGQGTRLTVV.

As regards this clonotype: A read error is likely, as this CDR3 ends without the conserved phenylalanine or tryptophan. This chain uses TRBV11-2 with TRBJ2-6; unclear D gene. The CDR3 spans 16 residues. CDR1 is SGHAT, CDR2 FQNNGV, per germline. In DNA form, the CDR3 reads TGTGCCAGTAGCTCACTCACCCTTTCTGGGGCCAACGTCCTGACTCTC. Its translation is CASSSLTLSGANVLTL.

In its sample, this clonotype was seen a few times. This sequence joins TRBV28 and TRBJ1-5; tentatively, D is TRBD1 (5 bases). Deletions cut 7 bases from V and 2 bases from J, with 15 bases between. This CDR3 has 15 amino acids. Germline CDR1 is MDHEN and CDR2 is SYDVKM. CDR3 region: CASNTQGSGNQPQHF. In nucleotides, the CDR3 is TGTGCCAGCAATACGCAGGGAAGTGGCAATCAGCCCCAGCATTTT.

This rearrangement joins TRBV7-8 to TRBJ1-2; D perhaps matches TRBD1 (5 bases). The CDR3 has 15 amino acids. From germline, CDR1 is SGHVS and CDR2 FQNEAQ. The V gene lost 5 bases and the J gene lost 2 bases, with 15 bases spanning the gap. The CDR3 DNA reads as TGTGCCAGCAGCCCTCTGATAGGGGTGAACTATGGCTACACCTTC. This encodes CASSPLIGVNYGYTF. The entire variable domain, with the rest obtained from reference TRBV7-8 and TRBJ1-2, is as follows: GAGVSQSPRYKVAKRGQDVALRCDPISGHVSLFWYQQALGQGPEFLTYFQNEAQLDKSGLPSDRFFAERPEGSVSTLKIQRTQQEDSAVYLCASSPLIGVNYGYTFGSGTRLTVV.